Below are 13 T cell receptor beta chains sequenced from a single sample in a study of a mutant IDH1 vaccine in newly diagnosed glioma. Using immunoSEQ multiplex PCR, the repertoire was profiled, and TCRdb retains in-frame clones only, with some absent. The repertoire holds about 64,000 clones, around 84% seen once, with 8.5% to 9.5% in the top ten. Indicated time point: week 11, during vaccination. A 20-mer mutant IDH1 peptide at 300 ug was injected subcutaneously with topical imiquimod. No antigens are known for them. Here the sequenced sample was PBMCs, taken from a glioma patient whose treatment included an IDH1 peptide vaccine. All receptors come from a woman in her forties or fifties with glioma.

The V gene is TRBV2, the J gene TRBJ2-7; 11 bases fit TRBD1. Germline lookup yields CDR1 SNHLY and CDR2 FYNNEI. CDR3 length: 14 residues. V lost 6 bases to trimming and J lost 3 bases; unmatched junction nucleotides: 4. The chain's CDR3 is CASRSGTGGYEQYF. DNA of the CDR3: TGTGCCAGCAGATCCGGGACAGGGGGCTACGAGCAGTACTTC.

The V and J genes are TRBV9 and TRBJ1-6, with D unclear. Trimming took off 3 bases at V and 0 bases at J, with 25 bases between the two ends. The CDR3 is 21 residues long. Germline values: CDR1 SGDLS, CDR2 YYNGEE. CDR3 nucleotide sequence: TGTGCCAGCAGCGCTCCCAACTTTACAGCTTTTCCGAGCTCCTATAATTCACCCCTCCACTTT. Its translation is CASSAPNFTAFPSSYNSPLHF. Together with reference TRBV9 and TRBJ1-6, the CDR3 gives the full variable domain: DSGVTQTPKHLITATGQRVTLRCSPRSGDLSVYWYQQSLDQGLQFLIQYYNGEERAKGNILERFSAQQFPDLHSELNLSSLELGDSALYFCASSAPNFTAFPSSYNSPLHFGNGTRLTVT.

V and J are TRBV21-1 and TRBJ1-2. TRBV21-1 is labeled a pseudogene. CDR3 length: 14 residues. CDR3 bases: TGTGCCAGCAGCCGCCCCGTAGGAGACTATGGCTACACCTTC. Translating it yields CASSRPVGDYGYTF.

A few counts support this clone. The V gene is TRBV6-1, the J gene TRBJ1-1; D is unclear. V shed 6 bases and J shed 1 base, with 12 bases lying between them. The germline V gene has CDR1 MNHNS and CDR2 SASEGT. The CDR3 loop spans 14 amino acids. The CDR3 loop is CASSPARGNTEAFF. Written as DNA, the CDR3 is TGTGCCAGCAGCCCCGCGCGTGGGAACACTGAAGCTTTCTTT.

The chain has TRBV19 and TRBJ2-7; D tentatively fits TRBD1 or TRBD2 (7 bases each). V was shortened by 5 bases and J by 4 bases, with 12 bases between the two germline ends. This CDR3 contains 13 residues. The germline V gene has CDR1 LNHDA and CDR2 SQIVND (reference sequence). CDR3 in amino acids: CASSAGGGYEQYF. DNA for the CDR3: TGTGCCAGTAGTGCAGGGGGGGGGTACGAGCAGTACTTC.

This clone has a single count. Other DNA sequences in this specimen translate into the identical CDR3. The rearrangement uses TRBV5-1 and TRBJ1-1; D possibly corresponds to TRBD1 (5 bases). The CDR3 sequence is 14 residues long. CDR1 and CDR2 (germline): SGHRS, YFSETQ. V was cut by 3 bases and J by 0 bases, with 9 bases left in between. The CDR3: CASSSDTLNTEAFF. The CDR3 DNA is TGCGCCAGCAGCTCGGACACCTTGAACACTGAAGCTTTCTTT.

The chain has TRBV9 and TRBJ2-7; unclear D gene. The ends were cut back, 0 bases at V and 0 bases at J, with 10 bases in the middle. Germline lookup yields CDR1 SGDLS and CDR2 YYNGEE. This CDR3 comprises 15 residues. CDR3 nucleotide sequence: TGTGCCAGCAGCGTAGGGTGGCGGAGCTCCTACGAGCAGTACTTC. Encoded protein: CASSVGWRSSYEQYF.

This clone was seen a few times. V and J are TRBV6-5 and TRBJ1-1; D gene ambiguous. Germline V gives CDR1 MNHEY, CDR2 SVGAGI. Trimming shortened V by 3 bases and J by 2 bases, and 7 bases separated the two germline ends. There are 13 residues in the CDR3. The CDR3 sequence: CASSYVLNTEAFF. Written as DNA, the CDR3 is TGTGCCAGCAGTTATGTCCTTAACACTGAAGCTTTCTTT.

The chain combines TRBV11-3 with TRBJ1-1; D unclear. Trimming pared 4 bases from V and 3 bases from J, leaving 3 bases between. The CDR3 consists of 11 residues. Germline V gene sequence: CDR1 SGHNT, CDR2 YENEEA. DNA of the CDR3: TGTGCCAGCAGCTCACACACTGAAGCTTTCTTT. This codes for CASSSHTEAFF.

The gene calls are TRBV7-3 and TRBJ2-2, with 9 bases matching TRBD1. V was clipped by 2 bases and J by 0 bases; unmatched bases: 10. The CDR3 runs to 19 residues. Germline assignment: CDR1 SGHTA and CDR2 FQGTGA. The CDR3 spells CASSLWAMGQGSNTGELFF. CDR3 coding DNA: TGTGCCAGCAGCTTATGGGCTATGGGACAGGGATCGAACACCGGGGAGCTGTTTTTT.

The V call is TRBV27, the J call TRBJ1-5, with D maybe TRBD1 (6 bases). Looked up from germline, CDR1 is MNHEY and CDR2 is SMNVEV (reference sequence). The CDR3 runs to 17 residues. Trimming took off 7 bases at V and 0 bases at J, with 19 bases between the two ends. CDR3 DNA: TGTGCCAGCAAAGCCAGGGGCAGAGGTTTTAGCAATCAGCCCCAGCATTTT. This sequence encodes CASKARGRGFSNQPQHF.

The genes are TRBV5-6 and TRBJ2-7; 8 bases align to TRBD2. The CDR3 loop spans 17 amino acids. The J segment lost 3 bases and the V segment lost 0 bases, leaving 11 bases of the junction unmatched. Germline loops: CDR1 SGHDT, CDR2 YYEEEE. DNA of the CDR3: TGTGCCAGCAGCTTGGTCGTTATCGACGGGGGGGGCTACGAGCAGTACTTC. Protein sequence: CASSLVVIDGGGYEQYF.

DNA of the CDR3: TGTGCCAGCAGCCTCCATTCGGGGCAGCCCCAGCATTTT. It yields the protein CASSLHSGQPQHF. The J gene is TRBJ1-5, the V gene TRBV5-5; D remains ambiguous. With 4 bases removed from V and 7 bases from J, the gap between germline ends came to 12 bases. Germline CDR1 SGHKS, CDR2 YYEKEE (reference sequence). This CDR3 comprises 13 residues. The whole variable domain, filled in from reference TRBV5-5 and TRBJ1-5, reads DAGVTQSPTHLIKTRGQQVTLRCSPISGHKSVSWYQQVLGQGPQFIFQYYEKEERGRGNFPDRFSARQFPNYSSELNVNALLLGDSALYLCASSLHSGQPQHFGDGTRLSIL.